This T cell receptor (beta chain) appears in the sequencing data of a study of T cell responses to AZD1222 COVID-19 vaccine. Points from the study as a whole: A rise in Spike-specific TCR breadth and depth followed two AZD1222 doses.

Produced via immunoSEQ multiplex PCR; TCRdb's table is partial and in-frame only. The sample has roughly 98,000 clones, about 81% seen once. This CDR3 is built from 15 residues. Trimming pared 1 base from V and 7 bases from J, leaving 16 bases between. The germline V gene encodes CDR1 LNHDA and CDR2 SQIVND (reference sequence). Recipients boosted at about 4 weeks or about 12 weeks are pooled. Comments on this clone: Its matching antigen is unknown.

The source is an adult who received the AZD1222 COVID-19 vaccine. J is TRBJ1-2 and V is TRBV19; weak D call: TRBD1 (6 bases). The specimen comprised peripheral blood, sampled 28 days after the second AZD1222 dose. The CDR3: CASSIVNRENGGYTF. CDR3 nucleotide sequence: TGTGCCAGTAGTATAGTTAACAGGGAGAATGGTGGCTACACCTTC. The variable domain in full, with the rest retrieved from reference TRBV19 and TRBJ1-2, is DGGITQSPKYLFRKEGQNVTLSCEQNLNHDAMYWYRQDPGQGLRLIYYSQIVNDFQKGDIAEGYSVSREKKESFPLTVTSAQKNPTAFYLCASSIVNRENGGYTFGSGTRLTVV.